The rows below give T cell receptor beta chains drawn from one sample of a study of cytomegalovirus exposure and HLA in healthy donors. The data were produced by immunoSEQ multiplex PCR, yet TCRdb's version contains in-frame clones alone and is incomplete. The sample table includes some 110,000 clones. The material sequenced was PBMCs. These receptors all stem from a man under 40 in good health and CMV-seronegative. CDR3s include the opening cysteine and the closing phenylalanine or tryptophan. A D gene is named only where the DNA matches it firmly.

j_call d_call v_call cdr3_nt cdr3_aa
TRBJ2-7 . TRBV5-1 TGCGCCAGCAGCTTGCAGGACAGAGTGTACGAGCAGTACTTC CASSLQDRVYEQYF
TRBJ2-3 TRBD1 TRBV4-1 TGCGCCAGCAGCCCCTTGGGACAGGGAGCAGATACGCAGTATTTT CASSPLGQGADTQYF
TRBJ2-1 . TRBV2 TGTGCCAGCAACGGACTTTCTTACAATGAGCAGTTCTTC CASNGLSYNEQFF
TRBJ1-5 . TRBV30 TGTGCCTGGAGTGTGGGGCAGGGCGGTCAGCCCCAGCATTTT CAWSVGQGGQPQHF
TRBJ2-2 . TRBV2 TGTGCCAGCAGTGAAGCTACCGTAGGGGTTGGGGAGCTGTTTTTT CASSEATVGVGELFF
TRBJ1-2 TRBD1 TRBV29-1 TGCAGCGTCGCAAGGGGGACAGGGACGGTTGGCTACACCTTC CSVARGTGTVGYTF
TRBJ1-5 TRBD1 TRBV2 TGTGCCAGCGGGCGACAGGGGCAGGCTTTGGGGATCAATCAGCCCCAGCATTTT CASGRQGQALGINQPQHF
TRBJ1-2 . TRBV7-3 TGTGCCAGCAGCGCCGGACAGCTCCGCGACTATGGCTACACCTTC CASSAGQLRDYGYTF
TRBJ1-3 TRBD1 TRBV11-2 TGTGCCAGCAGCCCTAGTCCCCTGGGACAGCACTCTGGAAACACCATATATTTT CASSPSPLGQHSGNTIYF
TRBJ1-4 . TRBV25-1 TGTGCCAGCAGTGAAGTCAGGGGACCCGCTAATGAAAAACTGTTTTTT CASSEVRGPANEKLFF
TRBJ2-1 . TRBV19 TGTGCCAGTAGTATCTGGGGGGGCGGAAAAAACTACAATGAGCAGTTCTTC CASSIWGGGKNYNEQFF
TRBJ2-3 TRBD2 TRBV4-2 TGTGCCAGCAGCCCCCCAGCGGGGAGTACAGATACGCAGTATTTT CASSPPAGSTDTQYF
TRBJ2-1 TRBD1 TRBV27 TGTGCCAGCAGTCCACGGACAGGGGCGATCAATGAGCAGTTCTTC CASSPRTGAINEQFF
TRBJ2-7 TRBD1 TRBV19 TGTGCCAGTAGTGGGGCCTGGGCAGGGGGATCCTACGAGCAGTACTTC CASSGAWAGGSYEQYF
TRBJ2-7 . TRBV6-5 TGTGCCAGCAGTTACTCCCAGGGCAGCTACGAGCAGTACTTC CASSYSQGSYEQYF
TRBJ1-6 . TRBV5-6 TGTGCCAGCAGCCCACGCCTCACAGGGCCATATAATTCACCCCTCCACTTT CASSPRLTGPYNSPLHF
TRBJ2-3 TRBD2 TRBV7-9 TGTGCCAGCAGCTTTCTACTCCGGACTAGCGGGGGGGTAGATACGCAGTATTTT CASSFLLRTSGGVDTQYF
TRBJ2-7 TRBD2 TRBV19 TGTGCCAGTAGTCCATGGACTAGCGGGGGGCCCTCCTACGAGCAGTACTTC CASSPWTSGGPSYEQYF
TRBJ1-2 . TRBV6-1 TGTGCCAGCAGTGTGAACAGAATTAACTATGGCTACACCTTC CASSVNRINYGYTF
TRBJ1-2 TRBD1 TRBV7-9 TGTGCCAGCAGCTTTGGACAGGCTGCGTCTAACTATGGCTACACCTTC CASSFGQAASNYGYTF
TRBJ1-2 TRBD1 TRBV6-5 TGTGCCAGCAGTTACTCGAGAGGGGGCGCCGAGGGCTACACCTTC CASSYSRGGAEGYTF
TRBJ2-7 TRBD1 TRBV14 TGTGCCAGCAGCCGGGACAGAGGACTCGAGCAGTACTTC CASSRDRGLEQYF
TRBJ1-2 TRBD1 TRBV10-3 TGTGCCGCACAGGGGGCGACCCCCTCTAACTATGGCTACACCTTC CAAQGATPSNYGYTF
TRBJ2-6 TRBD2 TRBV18 TGTGCCAGCTCACCAGGACTAGCGGGGACTGGGGCCAACGTCCTGACTTTC CASSPGLAGTGANVLTF
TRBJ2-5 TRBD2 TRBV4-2 TGTGCCAGCAGCCAGTATAGCGGGGGGGCACCTGAGACCCAGTACTTC CASSQYSGGAPETQYF
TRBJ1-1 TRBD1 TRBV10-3 TGTGCCATCAGTGGATCCGGACAGGGCAGAAACGGAGCTTTCTTT CAISGSGQGRNGAFF
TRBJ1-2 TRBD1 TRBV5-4 TGTGCCAGCAGCTTGGCCGCCCGGGACAGGGATCCTAACTATGGCTACACCTTC CASSLAARDRDPNYGYTF
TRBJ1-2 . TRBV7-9 TGTGCCAGCAGCTCAACTAACCTTAGGGACATCTCCTATGGCTACACCTTC CASSSTNLRDISYGYTF
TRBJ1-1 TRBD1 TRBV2 TGTGCCAGCAGTGAGGGGACAGGGTCTGAAGCTTTCTTT CASSEGTGSEAFF
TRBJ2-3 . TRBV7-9 TGTGCCAGCAGACAGGGTGACACAGATACGCAGTATTTT CASRQGDTDTQYF
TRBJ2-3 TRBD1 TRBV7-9 TGTGCCAGCAGCTTAGGACAGGGGATGGCAGATACGCAGTATTTT CASSLGQGMADTQYF
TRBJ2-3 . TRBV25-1 TGTGCCAGCAGTGAATATGAGGAGGAGACTCAGCTCCAGGATACGCAGTATTTT CASSEYEEETQLQDTQYF
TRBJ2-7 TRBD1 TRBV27 TGTGCCAGCAGCCCCCCCTCGGGACAGGGGTACGAGCAGTACTTC CASSPPSGQGYEQYF